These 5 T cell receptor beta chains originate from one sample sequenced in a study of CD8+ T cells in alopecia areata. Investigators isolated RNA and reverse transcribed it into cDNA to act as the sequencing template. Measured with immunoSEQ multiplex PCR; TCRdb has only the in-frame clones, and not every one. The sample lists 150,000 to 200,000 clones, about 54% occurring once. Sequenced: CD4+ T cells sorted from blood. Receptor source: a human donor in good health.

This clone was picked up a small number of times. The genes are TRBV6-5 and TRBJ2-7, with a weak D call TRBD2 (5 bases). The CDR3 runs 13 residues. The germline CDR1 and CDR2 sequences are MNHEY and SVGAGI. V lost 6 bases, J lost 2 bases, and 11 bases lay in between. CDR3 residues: CASRRAEPYEQYF. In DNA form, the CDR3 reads TGTGCCAGCAGGAGGGCCGAACCCTACGAGCAGTACTTC.

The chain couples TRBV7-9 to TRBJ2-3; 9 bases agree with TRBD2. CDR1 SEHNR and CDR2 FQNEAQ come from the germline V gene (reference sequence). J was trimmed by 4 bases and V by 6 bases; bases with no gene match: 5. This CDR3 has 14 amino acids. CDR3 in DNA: TGTGCCAGCAGTCGGACTAGCGCCGCAGATACGCAGTATTTT. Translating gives CASSRTSAADTQYF. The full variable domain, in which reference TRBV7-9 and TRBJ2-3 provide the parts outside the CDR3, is DTGVSQNPRHKITKRGQNVTFRCDPISEHNRLYWYRQTLGQGPEFLTYFQNEAQLEKSRLLSDRFSAERPKGSFSTLEIQRTEQGDSAMYLCASSRTSAADTQYFGPGTRLTVL.

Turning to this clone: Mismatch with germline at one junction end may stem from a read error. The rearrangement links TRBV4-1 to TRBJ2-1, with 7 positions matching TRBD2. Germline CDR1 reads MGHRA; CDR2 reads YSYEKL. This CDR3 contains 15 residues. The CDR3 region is CTSSQLASSYNEQFF. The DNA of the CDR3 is TGCACCAGCAGCCAACTAGCGAGCTCCTACAATGAGCAGTTCTTC.

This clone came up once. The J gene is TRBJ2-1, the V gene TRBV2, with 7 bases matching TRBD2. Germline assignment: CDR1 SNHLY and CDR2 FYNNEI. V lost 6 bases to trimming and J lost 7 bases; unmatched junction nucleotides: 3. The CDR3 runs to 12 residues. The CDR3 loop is CASRRLANEQFF. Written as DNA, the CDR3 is TGTGCCAGCAGGAGACTAGCAAATGAGCAGTTCTTC.

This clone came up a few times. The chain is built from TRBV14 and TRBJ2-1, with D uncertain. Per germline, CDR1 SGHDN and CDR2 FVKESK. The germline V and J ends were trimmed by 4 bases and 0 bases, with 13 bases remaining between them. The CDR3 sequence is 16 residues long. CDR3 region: CASSPTVGNSYNEQFF. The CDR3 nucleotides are TGTGCCAGCAGCCCTACGGTGGGAAACTCCTACAATGAGCAGTTCTTC.